These T cell receptor beta chains were read from a single sample in a study of control samples from healthy donors and cancer patients. The assay was immunoSEQ multiplex PCR, and TCRdb's table has in-frame clones only and misses some. The sample records about 120,000 clones, around nine tenths being singletons. Material for sequencing was blood. Receptors originate from a man aged 18 to 29 in good health. Each CDR3 is given with its conserved first and last residue. Each record gives: clone size, J gene, D gene, V gene, CDR3 protein, CDR3 DNA. A D gene is named only where the DNA matches it firmly. Only some rows state a clone size, as once, few, many or a class for expanded clones.

>NA|TRBJ1-1|NA|TRBV27
CASSLSMVVSEAFF
TGTGCCAGCAGTTTATCGATGGTAGTCAGTGAAGCTTTCTTT
>once|TRBJ1-1|NA|TRBV5-1
CASRGGTGTTEAFF
TGCGCCAGCAGGGGGGGTACGGGAACCACTGAAGCTTTCTTT
>NA|TRBJ1-2|NA|TRBV11-3
CASSPHRNYGYTF
TGTGCCAGCAGCCCCCACAGGAACTATGGCTACACCTTC
>few|TRBJ2-2|TRBD1|TRBV18
CASSPHGQGAGSGELFF
TGTGCCAGCTCACCCCACGGACAGGGGGCTGGGAGCGGGGAGCTGTTTTTT
>NA|TRBJ2-3|NA|TRBV12-3/TRBV12-4
CASSLLVTDTQYF
TGTGCCAGCAGTTTACTAGTAACAGATACGCAGTATTTT
>NA|TRBJ2-5|NA|TRBV11-3
CASSLGVLATQYF
TGTGCCAGCAGCTTGGGGGTTTTGGCGACCCAGTACTTC
>NA|TRBJ2-5|TRBD2|TRBV18
CASSPFRLAGAFQETQYF
TGTGCCAGCTCACCTTTTAGGTTAGCGGGGGCCTTCCAAGAGACCCAGTACTTC
>NA|TRBJ1-5|TRBD1|TRBV19
CASRARDRDSNQPQHF
TGTGCCAGTAGAGCACGGGACAGGGACTCCAATCAGCCCCAGCATTTT
>NA|TRBJ1-2|TRBD1|TRBV5-4
CASSTPGQYSNYGYTF
TGTGCCAGCAGTACTCCGGGACAGTATTCTAACTATGGCTACACCTTC
>NA|TRBJ2-5|NA|TRBV11-2
CASSSHPQGTQYF
TGTGCCAGCAGCTCACACCCCCAGGGGACCCAGTACTTC
>NA|TRBJ2-1|NA|TRBV9
CASSGTTSPREQFF
TGTGCCAGCAGCGGGACCACTAGCCCCCGTGAGCAGTTCTTC
>NA|TRBJ2-2|TRBD2|TRBV2
CASSLAGPNTGELFF
TGTGCCAGCAGCCTAGCGGGACCGAACACCGGGGAGCTGTTTTTT
>NA|TRBJ1-4|NA|TRBV9
CASSAGRAQSEKLFF
TGTGCCAGCAGCGCCGGGCGGGCCCAATCGGAAAAACTGTTTTTT
>NA|TRBJ2-3|TRBD1|TRBV7-2
CASSFPRTGAEDTQYF
TGTGCCAGCAGTTTTCCTCGGACAGGGGCGGAAGATACGCAGTATTTT
>NA|TRBJ2-7|NA|TRBV1
CTSSQDPAGELLDEQYF
TGCACCAGCAGCCAAGATCCAGCGGGGGAGCTTCTGGACGAGCAGTACTTC
>NA|TRBJ1-1|NA|TRBV7-6
CASSLVGGNTEAFF
TGTGCCAGCAGCTTAGTAGGGGGGAACACTGAAGCTTTCTTT
>NA|TRBJ2-5|NA|TRBV20-1
CSAASEETQYF
TGCAGTGCTGCCTCCGAAGAGACCCAGTACTTC
>NA|TRBJ1-1|NA|TRBV7-2
CASSFDNTEAFF
TGTGCCAGCAGCTTTGACAACACTGAAGCTTTCTTT
>NA|TRBJ1-3|TRBD1|TRBV18
CASSPLGQGRAGNTIYF
TGTGCCAGCTCACCCCTAGGACAGGGGAGGGCTGGAAACACCATATATTTT
>NA|TRBJ2-3|NA|TRBV7-2
CASSSQRGTDTQYF
TGTGCCAGCAGCTCTCAACGGGGCACAGATACGCAGTATTTT
>NA|TRBJ2-3|TRBD2|TRBV6-1
CASSGPGLAGGADTQYF
TGTGCCAGCAGTGGCCCGGGACTAGCGGGGGGAGCAGATACGCAGTATTTT
>NA|TRBJ2-2|TRBD1|TRBV2
CASLQGANTGELFF
TGTGCCAGCCTCCAGGGGGCGAACACCGGGGAGCTGTTTTTT
>NA|TRBJ2-7|TRBD2|TRBV7-2
CASSFSSGGAYEQYF
TGTGCCAGCAGCTTCAGTAGCGGGGGGGCCTACGAGCAGTACTTC
>NA|TRBJ2-3|NA|TRBV3-1/TRBV3-2
CASSQGASTDTQYF
TGTGCCAGCAGCCAAGGAGCTAGCACAGATACGCAGTATTTT
>NA|TRBJ2-7|NA|TRBV5-1
CASSRQDSYEQYF
TGCGCCAGCAGCCGACAGGACTCCTACGAGCAGTACTTC
>NA|TRBJ1-2|NA|TRBV5-1
CASSLELGAYGYTF
TGCGCCAGCAGCTTAGAGCTCGGGGCCTATGGCTACACCTTC
>NA|TRBJ2-7|NA|TRBV6-5
CASSYGVRAYEQYF
TGTGCCAGCAGTTACGGGGTGAGGGCCTACGAGCAGTACTTC
>NA|TRBJ1-1|NA|TRBV7-3
CASSLQGNTEAFF
TGTGCCAGCAGCTTACAGGGGAACACTGAAGCTTTCTTT
>once|TRBJ2-3|TRBD2|TRBV9
CASSASGAGTDTQYF
TGTGCCAGCAGCGCAAGCGGGGCGGGGACAGATACGCAGTATTTT